These 5 T cell receptor beta chains share one sample of origin, sequenced in a study of neoadjuvant anti-PD-1 for oral cavity cancer. Generated by immunoSEQ multiplex PCR, the TCRdb table keeps only in-frame clones and is missing some. Among around 81,000 clones listed, about four fifths were seen once. Source: PBMCs, taken before nivolumab (anti-PD-1) treatment. Source of these receptors: a person between 40 and 85 years old with oral cavity squamous cell carcinoma.

The chain is built from TRBV4-1 and TRBJ1-1; 7 bases align to TRBD1. Per the germline V gene, CDR1 is MGHRA and CDR2 is YSYEKL. Trimming cost V 3 bases and J 0 bases; bases outside gene matches: 1. CDR3 length: 14 amino acids. CDR3 coding DNA: TGCGCCAGCAGCCAGGGACAGCTGAACACTGAAGCTTTCTTT. Translated, it gives CASSQGQLNTEAFF.

This rearrangement joins TRBV2 to TRBJ2-1; 10 bases match TRBD2. The CDR3 is 16 residues long. The junction had 12 bases not matched to a gene; V was cut back by 5 bases and J by 8 bases. The germline gives CDR1 SNHLY, CDR2 FYNNEI. The CDR3 sequence: CASSRGLAGELDEQFF. Written as DNA, the CDR3 is TGTGCCAGCAGTAGAGGGCTAGCGGGAGAACTCGATGAGCAGTTCTTC. The complete variable domain, with remaining parts taken from reference TRBV2 and TRBJ2-1, reads EPEVTQTPSHQVTQMGQEVILRCVPISNHLYFYWYRQILGQKVEFLVSFYNNEISEKSEIFDDQFSVERPDGSNFTLKIRSTKLEDSAMYFCASSRGLAGELDEQFFGPGTRLTVL.

The chain has TRBV9 and TRBJ2-1, with 10 bases fitting TRBD2. The CDR3 runs 15 residues. Germline-derived CDR1 and CDR2 are SGDLS and YYNGEE. Trimming took 0 bases from V and 4 from J; bases not matched to a gene: 1. The CDR3 nucleotides are TGTGCCAGCAGCGTAGAGGGACTAGCGTACAATGAGCAGTTCTTC. Translation gives CASSVEGLAYNEQFF.

The V gene is TRBV2, the J gene TRBJ2-2, with TRBD2 matching 8 bases. The CDR3 covers 18 residues. With V trimmed by 5 bases and J by 0 bases, 11 bases remained unmatched. CDR1 SNHLY and CDR2 FYNNEI come from the germline V gene. CDR3 region: CASSRGRLAGPNTGELFF. CDR3 nucleotide sequence: TGTGCCAGCAGTAGGGGACGTTTAGCGGGACCGAACACCGGGGAGCTGTTTTTT.

Here the CDR3 reads CASSPTGGAEYGRHEQYF. The CDR3 DNA reads TGCGCCAGCAGCCCGACGGGGGGCGCGGAATATGGCCGACACGAGCAGTACTTC. This chain uses TRBV5-1 with TRBJ2-7, with D possibly TRBD2 on 7 matching bases. The CDR3 runs to 18 residues. CDR1 is SGHRS and CDR2 is YFSETQ in the germline V gene. V was clipped by 4 bases and J by 5 bases, with 28 bases between them.